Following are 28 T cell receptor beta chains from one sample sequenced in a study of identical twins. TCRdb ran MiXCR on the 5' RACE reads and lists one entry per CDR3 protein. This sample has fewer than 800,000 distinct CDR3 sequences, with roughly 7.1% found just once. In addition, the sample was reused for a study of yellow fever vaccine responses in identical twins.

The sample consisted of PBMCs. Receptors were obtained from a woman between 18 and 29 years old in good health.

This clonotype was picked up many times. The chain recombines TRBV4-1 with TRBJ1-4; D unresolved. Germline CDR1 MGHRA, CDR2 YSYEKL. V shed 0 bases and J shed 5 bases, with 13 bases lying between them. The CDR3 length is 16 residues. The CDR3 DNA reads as TGCGCCAGCAGCCAAGAAGTGGCCGCCAAGAATGAAAAACTGTTTTTT. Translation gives CASSQEVAAKNEKLFF.

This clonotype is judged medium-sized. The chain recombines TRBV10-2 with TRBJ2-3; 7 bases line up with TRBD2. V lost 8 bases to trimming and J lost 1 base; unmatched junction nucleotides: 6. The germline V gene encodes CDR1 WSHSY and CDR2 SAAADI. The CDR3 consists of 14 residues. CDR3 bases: TGCGCCAGCCAAAGACTAGCAGGCACAGATACGCAGTATTTT. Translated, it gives CASQRLAGTDTQYF.

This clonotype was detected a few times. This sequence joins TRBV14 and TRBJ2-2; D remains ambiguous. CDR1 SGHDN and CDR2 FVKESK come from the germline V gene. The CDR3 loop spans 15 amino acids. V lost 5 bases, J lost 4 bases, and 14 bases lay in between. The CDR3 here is CASSETSLGTGELFF. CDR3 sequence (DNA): TGTGCCAGCAGCGAGACCAGCTTGGGCACCGGGGAGCTGTTTTTT. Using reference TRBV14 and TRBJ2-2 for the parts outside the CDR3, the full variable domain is EAGVTQFPSHSVIEKGQTVTLRCDPISGHDNLYWYRRVMGKEIKFLLHFVKESKQDESGMPNNRFLAERTGGTYSTLKVQPAELEDSGVYFCASSETSLGTGELFFGEGSRLTVL.

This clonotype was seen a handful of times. Written as DNA, the CDR3 is TGTGCCAGCAGTTTAGGATTAGCGGGAGAAGAGGGGGGTGAGCAGTTCTTC. Translating gives CASSLGLAGEEGGEQFF. This chain links TRBV12-3 or TRBV12-4 with TRBJ2-1; 9 nucleotides line up with TRBD2. V lost 1 base to trimming and J lost 9 bases; unmatched junction nucleotides: 13. The CDR3 consists of 17 residues.

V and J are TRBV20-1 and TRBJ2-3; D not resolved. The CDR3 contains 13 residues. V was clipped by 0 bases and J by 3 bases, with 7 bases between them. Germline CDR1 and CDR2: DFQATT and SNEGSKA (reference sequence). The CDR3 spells CSARDLGTDTQYF. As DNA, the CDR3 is TGCAGTGCTAGAGATCTCGGGACAGATACGCAGTATTTT.

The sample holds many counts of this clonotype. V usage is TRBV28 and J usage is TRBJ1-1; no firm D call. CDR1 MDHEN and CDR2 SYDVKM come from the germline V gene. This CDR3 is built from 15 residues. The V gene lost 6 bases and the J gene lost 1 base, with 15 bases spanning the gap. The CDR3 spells CASSIGGRWNTEAFF. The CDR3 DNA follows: TGTGCCAGCAGCATAGGCGGCAGGTGGAACACTGAAGCTTTCTTT.

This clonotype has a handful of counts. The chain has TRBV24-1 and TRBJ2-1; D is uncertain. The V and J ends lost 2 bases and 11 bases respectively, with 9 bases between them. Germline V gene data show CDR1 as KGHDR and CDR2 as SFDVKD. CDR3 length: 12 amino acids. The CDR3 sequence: CATSDSPSKQFF. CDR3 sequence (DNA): TGTGCCACCAGTGATTCCCCTTCCAAGCAGTTCTTC.

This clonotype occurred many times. Here the CDR3 DNA reads TGTGCCAGCAGTTTGGTGCGGGAGGGCCTTAATGAGCAGTTCTTC. This codes for CASSLVREGLNEQFF. This chain links TRBV12-3 or TRBV12-4 with TRBJ2-1; 9 bases line up with TRBD2. The trim removed 3 bases at V and 7 bases at J, leaving 7 bases unmatched. The CDR3 extends over 15 amino acids.

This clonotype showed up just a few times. The CDR3 sequence: CASSRQGGEQYV. The CDR3 coding sequence is TGTGCCAGCTCAAGACAGGGGGGCGAGCAGTACGTC. The J gene is TRBJ2-7, the V gene TRBV18, with TRBD1 matching 9 bases. Germline V gives CDR1 KGHSH, CDR2 LQKENI. V trimming: 5 bases; J trimming: 6 bases; junction bases outside the gene matches: 2. The CDR3 sequence is 12 residues long.

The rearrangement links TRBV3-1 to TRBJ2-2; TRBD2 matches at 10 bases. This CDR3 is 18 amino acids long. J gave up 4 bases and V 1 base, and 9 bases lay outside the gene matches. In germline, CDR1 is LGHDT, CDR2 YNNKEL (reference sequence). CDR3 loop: CASSQVAYSGRSTGELFF. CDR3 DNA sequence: TGTGCCAGCAGCCAAGTAGCCTATAGCGGGAGGTCCACCGGGGAGCTGTTTTTT. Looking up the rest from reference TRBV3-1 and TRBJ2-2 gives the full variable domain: DTAVSQTPKYLVTQMGNDKSIKCEQNLGHDTMYWYKQDSKKFLKIMFSYNNKELIINETVPNRFSPKSPDKAHLNLHINSLELGDSAVYFCASSQVAYSGRSTGELFFGEGSRLTVL.

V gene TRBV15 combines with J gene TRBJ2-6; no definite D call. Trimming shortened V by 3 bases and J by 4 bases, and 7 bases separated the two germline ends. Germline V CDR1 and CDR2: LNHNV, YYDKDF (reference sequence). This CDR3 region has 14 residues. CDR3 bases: TGTGCCACCAGCAGGCTAGGAGGGGCCAACGTCCTGACTTTC. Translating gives CATSRLGGANVLTF. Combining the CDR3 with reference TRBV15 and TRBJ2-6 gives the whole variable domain DAMVIQNPRYQVTQFGKPVTLSCSQTLNHNVMYWYQQKSSQAPKLLFHYYDKDFNNEADTPDNFQSRRPNTSFCFLDIRSPGLGDTAMYLCATSRLGGANVLTFGAGSRLTVL.

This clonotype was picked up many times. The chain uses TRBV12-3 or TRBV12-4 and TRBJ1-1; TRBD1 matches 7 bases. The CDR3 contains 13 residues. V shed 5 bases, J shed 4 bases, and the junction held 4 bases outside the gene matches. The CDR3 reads CASSSTGVTEAFF. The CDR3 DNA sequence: TGTGCCAGCAGTAGCACAGGGGTCACTGAAGCTTTCTTT.

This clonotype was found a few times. Here the CDR3 DNA reads TGTGCCAGCAGGTCCGGGAGCAGGGAGATCTATGGCTACACCTTC. Protein: CASRSGSREIYGYTF. This chain links TRBV28 with TRBJ1-2; maybe TRBD1 (5 bases). V was pared by 6 bases and J by 4 bases, with 18 bases between. The CDR3 is 15 amino acids. The germline gives CDR1 MDHEN, CDR2 SYDVKM.

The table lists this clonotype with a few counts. CDR3 nucleotide sequence: TGTGCCAGCAGTTTAGAACAGTATGAGCAGTTCTTC. Its protein product is CASSLEQYEQFF. This chain uses TRBV12-3 or TRBV12-4 with TRBJ2-1; D is uncertain. CDR3 length equals 12 residues. Trimming cost V 1 base and J 8 bases, with 6 bases left between them.

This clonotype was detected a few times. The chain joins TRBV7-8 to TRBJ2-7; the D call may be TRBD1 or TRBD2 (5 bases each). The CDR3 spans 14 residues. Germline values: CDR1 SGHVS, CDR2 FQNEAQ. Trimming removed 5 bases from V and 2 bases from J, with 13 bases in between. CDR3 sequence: CASSRRDRTYEQYV. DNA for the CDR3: TGTGCCAGCAGCCGCCGGGACCGAACCTACGAGCAGTACGTC.

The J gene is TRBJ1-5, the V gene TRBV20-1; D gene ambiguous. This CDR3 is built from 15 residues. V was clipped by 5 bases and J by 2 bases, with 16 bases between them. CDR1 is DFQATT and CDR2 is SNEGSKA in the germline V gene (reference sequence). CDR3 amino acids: CSALAQRRGNQPQHF. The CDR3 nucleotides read TGCAGTGCTTTAGCACAGAGAAGGGGCAATCAGCCCCAGCATTTT.

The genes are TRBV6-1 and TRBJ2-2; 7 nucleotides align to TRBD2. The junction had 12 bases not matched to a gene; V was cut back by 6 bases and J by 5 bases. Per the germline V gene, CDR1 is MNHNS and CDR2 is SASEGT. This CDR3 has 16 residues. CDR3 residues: CASSPRAGSGTGELFF. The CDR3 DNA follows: TGTGCCAGCAGCCCCCGAGCGGGGAGCGGGACCGGGGAGCTGTTTTTT.

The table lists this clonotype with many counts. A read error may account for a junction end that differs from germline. The CDR3 sequence is CASSTTFGLRF. In DNA, the CDR3 is TGTGCCAGCTCCACCACTTTCGGGCTGAGGTTT. V is TRBV12-3 or TRBV12-4 and J is TRBJ1-3, with D uncertain. CDR3 length: 11 residues.

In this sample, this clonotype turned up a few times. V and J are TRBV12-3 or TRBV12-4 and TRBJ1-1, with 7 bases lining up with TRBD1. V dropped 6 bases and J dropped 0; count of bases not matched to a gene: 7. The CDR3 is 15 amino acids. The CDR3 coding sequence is TGTGCCAGCAGACCGACAGGGCCTATGAACACTGAAGCTTTCTTT. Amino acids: CASRPTGPMNTEAFF.

The CDR3 region has the DNA TGCGCCAGCAGCCCGAGCCTGACAGCTAACTCTTATAATTCACCCCTCCACTTT. This gives the protein CASSPSLTANSYNSPLHF. This sequence joins TRBV5-1 and TRBJ1-6; maybe TRBD1 (5 bases). Germline V gene sequence: CDR1 SGHRS, CDR2 YFSETQ. Between the trimmed V and J ends, which lost 4 bases and 4 bases, there was a span of 21 bases. This CDR3 spans 18 amino acids. Full variable domain (rest looked up from reference TRBV5-1 and TRBJ1-6): KAGVTQTPRYLIKTRGQQVTLSCSPISGHRSVSWYQQTPGQGLQFLFEYFSETQRNKGNFPGRFSGRQFSNSRSEMNVSTLELGDSALYLCASSPSLTANSYNSPLHFGNGTRLTVT.

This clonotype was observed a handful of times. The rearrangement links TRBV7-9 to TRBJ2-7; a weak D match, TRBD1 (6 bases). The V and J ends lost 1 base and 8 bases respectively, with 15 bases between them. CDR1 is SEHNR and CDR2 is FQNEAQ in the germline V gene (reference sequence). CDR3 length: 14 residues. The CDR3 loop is CASSLGQASSQQYF. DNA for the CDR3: TGTGCCAGCAGCTTAGGACAGGCCAGCTCACAGCAGTACTTC.

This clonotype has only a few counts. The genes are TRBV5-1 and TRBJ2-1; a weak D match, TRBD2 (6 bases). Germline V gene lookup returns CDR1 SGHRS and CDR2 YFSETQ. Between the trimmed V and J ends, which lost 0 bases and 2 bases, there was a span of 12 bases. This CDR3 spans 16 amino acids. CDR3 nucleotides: TGCGCCAGCAGCTTGGACGGCGGGGCAACCTACAATGAGCAGTTCTTC. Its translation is CASSLDGGATYNEQFF.

In nucleotides, the CDR3 is TGTGCCAGCAGCTTAGCTTCCGGGGGAGCCTATGGCTACACCTTC. Protein product: CASSLASGGAYGYTF. The chain recombines TRBV7-2 with TRBJ1-2, with D possibly being TRBD1 (5 bases). The CDR3 length is 15 residues. V lost 0 bases, J lost 4 bases, and 12 bases lay in between. CDR1 is SGHTA and CDR2 is FQGNSA in the germline V gene.

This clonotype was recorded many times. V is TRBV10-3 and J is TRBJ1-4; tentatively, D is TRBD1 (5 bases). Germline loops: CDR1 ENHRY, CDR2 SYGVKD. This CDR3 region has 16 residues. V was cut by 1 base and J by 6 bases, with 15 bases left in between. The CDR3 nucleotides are TGTGCCATCAGTGAGTACGACAGAGGGGCGCATGAAAAACTGTTTTTT. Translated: CAISEYDRGAHEKLFF.

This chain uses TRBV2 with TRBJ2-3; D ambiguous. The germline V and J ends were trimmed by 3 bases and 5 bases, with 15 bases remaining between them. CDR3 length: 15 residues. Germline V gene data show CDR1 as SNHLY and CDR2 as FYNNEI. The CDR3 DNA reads TGTGCCAGCAGTGAGGAAGGTTACCCAGGAGATACGCAGTATTTT. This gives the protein CASSEEGYPGDTQYF.

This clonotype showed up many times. The CDR3 bases are TGTGCCACCAGCAGAAGCATCGGCGAGACCCAGTACTTC. It encodes CATSRSIGETQYF. The V gene is TRBV15, the J gene TRBJ2-5; D is undetermined. V was clipped by 2 bases and J by 5 bases, with 9 bases between them. CDR1 is LNHNV, CDR2 YYDKDF, per germline (reference sequence). The CDR3 loop spans 13 amino acids.

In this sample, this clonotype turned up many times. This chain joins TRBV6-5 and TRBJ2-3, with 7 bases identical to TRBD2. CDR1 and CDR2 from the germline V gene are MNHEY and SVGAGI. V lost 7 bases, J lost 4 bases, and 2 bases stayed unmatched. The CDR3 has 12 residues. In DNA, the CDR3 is TGTGCCAGCAACGGACTAGCAGATACGCAGTATTTT. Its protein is CASNGLADTQYF.

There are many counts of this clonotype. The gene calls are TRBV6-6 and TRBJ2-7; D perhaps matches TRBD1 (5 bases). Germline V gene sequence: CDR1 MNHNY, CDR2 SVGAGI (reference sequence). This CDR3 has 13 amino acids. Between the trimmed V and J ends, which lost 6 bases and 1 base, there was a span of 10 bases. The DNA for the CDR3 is TGTGCCAGCAGAACGGACACTTCCTACGAGCAGTACTTC. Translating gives CASRTDTSYEQYF.